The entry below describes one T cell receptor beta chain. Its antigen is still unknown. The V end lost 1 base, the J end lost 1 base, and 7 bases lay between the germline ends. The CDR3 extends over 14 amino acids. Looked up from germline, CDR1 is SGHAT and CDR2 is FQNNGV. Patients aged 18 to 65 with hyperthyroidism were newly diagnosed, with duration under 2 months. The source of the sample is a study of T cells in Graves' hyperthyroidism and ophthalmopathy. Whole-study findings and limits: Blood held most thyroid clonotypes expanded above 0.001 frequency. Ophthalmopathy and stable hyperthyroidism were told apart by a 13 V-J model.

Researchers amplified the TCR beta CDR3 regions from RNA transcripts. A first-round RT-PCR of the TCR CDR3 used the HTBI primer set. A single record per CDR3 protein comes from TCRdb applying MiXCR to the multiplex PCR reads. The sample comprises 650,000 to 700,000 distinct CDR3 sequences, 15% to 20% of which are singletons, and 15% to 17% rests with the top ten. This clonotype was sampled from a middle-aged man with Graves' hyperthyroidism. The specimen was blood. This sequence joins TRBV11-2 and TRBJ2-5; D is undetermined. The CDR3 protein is CASSLVDLQETQYF. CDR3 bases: TGTGCCAGCAGCTTAGTCGACCTCCAAGAGACCCAGTACTTC. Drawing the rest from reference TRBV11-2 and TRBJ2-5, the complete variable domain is EAGVAQSPRYKIIEKRQSVAFWCNPISGHATLYWYQQILGQGPKLLIQFQNNGVVDDSQLPKDRFSAERLKGVDSTLKIQPAKLEDSAVYLCASSLVDLQETQYFGPGTRLLVL.